This is a list of T cell receptor beta chains from one sample in a study of CD8 T cells in Susac syndrome. TCRdb re-called the immunoSEQ multiplex PCR reads with MiXCR, one entry per CDR3 protein. The sample records about 300,000 distinct CDR3 sequences, 65% to 90% being singletons. Source material: CD8+ T cells from PBMCs. The receptors derive from a human donor with multiple sclerosis. Both conserved end residues are part of each CDR3. A D gene is named only where the DNA matches it firmly. Clone size appears in some rows only: once, few, many, or a class for an expanded clone.

TRBJ2-3 | . | 17 | TRBV9 | . | CASSAQLVGGGADTQYF | TGTGCCAGCAGCGCCCAACTTGTGGGAGGCGGGGCAGATACGCAGTATTTT
TRBJ2-7 | . | 16 | TRBV9 | . | CASSVRASGGRYEQYF | TGTGCCAGCAGCGTGAGGGCTTCCGGGGGCAGGTACGAGCAGTACTTC
TRBJ2-7 | . | 16 | TRBV20-1 | . | CSARDYRGHSSYEQYF | TGCAGTGCTAGAGATTACCGGGGACATTCGTCCTACGAGCAGTACTTC
TRBJ1-2 | . | 14 | TRBV25-1 | TRBD1 | CASSEDRDGYGYTF | TGTGCCAGCAGTGAAGACAGGGATGGCTATGGCTACACCTTC
TRBJ2-7 | few | 14 | TRBV6-1 | TRBD1 | CASSSGTGIYEQYF | TGTGCCAGCAGTTCCGGGACAGGGATATACGAGCAGTACTTC
TRBJ2-1 | . | 10 | TRBV25-1 | . | CATEWGEQFF | TGTGCCACCGAATGGGGGGAGCAGTTCTTC
TRBJ2-1 | . | 13 | TRBV27 | . | CASSFQGHNEQFF | TGTGCCAGCAGTTTCCAGGGCCACAATGAGCAGTTCTTC
TRBJ2-2 | . | 15 | TRBV4-3 | . | CASSQDLKGTGELFF | TGCGCCAGCAGCCAAGATCTTAAGGGGACCGGGGAGCTGTTTTTT
TRBJ1-2 | . | 12 | TRBV2 | . | CASSVATYGYTF | TGTGCCAGCAGTGTCGCTACCTATGGCTACACCTTC
TRBJ1-2 | . | 14 | TRBV12-5 | . | CASGYQEGSGGYTF | TGTGCTAGTGGTTATCAAGAGGGATCCGGCGGCTACACCTTC
TRBJ2-5 | . | 13 | TRBV27 | . | CASSRYWGETQYF | TGTGCCAGCAGCCGATATTGGGGGGAGACCCAGTACTTC
TRBJ2-7 | . | 15 | TRBV28 | TRBD1 | CASRVGQGANDEQYF | TGTGCCAGCAGAGTAGGACAGGGGGCGAATGACGAGCAGTACTTC
TRBJ2-7 | . | 14 | TRBV29-1 | TRBD1 | CSVEGDRGYYEQYF | TGCAGCGTTGAGGGGGACAGGGGTTACTACGAGCAGTACTTC
TRBJ1-5 | once | 14 | TRBV9 | . | CASSLDGYAKPQHF | TGTGCCAGCAGCCTGGACGGCTACGCAAAGCCCCAGCATTTT
TRBJ1-5 | few | 15 | TRBV6-2/TRBV6-3 | . | CASSLGQGYNQPQHF | TGTGCCAGCAGTTTGGGCCAGGGCTACAATCAGCCCCAGCATTTT
TRBJ2-7 | few | 16 | TRBV7-9 | TRBD2 | CASSLDAGVPTYEQYF | TGTGCCAGCAGCTTAGATGCGGGAGTACCCACCTACGAGCAGTACTTC
TRBJ2-3 | . | 13 | TRBV29-1 | . | CSVDPGLTDTQYF | TGCAGCGTTGATCCAGGACTCACAGATACGCAGTATTTT
TRBJ1-2 | once | 13 | TRBV29-1 | TRBD1 | CSARTGDVYGYTF | TGCAGCGCTCGGACAGGGGACGTCTATGGCTACACCTTC
TRBJ2-6 | . | 14 | TRBV10-3 | . | CAILTDTGANVLTF | TGTGCCATCCTAACCGACACTGGGGCCAACGTCCTGACTTTC
TRBJ2-5 | . | 14 | TRBV12-5 | . | CASGTWRHRETQYF | TGTGCTAGTGGTACCTGGCGTCATCGAGAGACCCAGTACTTC
TRBJ1-6 | . | 17 | TRBV28 | . | CASSSPRLSSYNSPLHF | TGTGCCAGCAGTTCCCCGCGCCTCAGCTCCTATAATTCACCCCTCCACTTT
TRBJ2-2 | . | 15 | TRBV6-5 | . | CASSYYPAGAGELFF | TGTGCCAGCAGTTACTATCCGGCAGGCGCCGGGGAGCTGTTTTTT
TRBJ1-1 | . | 16 | TRBV9 | . | CASSVGPTGQNTEAFF | TGTGCCAGCAGCGTCGGCCCCACAGGGCAGAACACTGAAGCTTTCTTT
TRBJ2-1 | . | 15 | TRBV7-8 | TRBD2 | CASSFTSGTYNEQFF | TGTGCCAGCAGCTTTACTAGCGGGACCTACAATGAGCAGTTCTTC
TRBJ2-5 | few | 11 | TRBV7-7 | . | CASRDQETQYF | TGTGCTAGCAGGGACCAAGAGACCCAGTACTTC